The 8 T cell receptor beta chains in this list originate from one sample, sequenced in a study of T cells in Graves' hyperthyroidism and ophthalmopathy. Template material for amplifying TCR beta CDR3 regions consisted of RNA transcripts. RT-PCR in the first round (using the HTBI primer set) targeted the TCR CDR3. One entry per CDR3 protein, called by TCRdb with MiXCR from the multiplex PCR reads. The sample has approximately 520,000 distinct CDR3 sequences, roughly 24% seen once. Specimen: blood. The receptors were sampled from a woman under 40 with Graves' ophthalmopathy.

For this clonotype: This may be a read error, as it is one base from a much larger clone. V usage is TRBV27 and J usage is TRBJ1-1, with D possibly matching TRBD1 (6 bases). This CDR3 has 15 amino acids. CDR1 MNHEY and CDR2 SMNVEV come from the germline V gene (reference sequence). The CDR3 DNA is TGTGCCAGCTGTTTACTGGGGGGGCTCGACACTGAAGCTTTCTTT. Its protein is CASCLLGGLDTEAFF.

The chain has TRBV24-1 and TRBJ2-7, with D perhaps matching TRBD1 or TRBD2 (6 bases each). CDR1 is KGHDR and CDR2 is SFDVKD in the germline V gene. This CDR3 spans 14 amino acids. Deletions cut 5 bases from V and 6 bases from J, with 16 bases between. CDR3 loop: CATSVSHGGGEQYF. The DNA of the CDR3 is TGTGCCACCAGTGTTTCACACGGAGGGGGCGAGCAGTACTTC.

This clonotype was detected only a few times. V gene TRBV18 combines with J gene TRBJ1-5, with D perhaps matching TRBD1 (6 bases). Looked up from germline, CDR1 is KGHSH and CDR2 is LQKENI. This CDR3 region has 15 residues. V lost 2 bases to trimming and J lost 6 bases, with 14 bases between them. CDR3 coding DNA: TGTGCCAGCTCACCAGATTACAGGGTCGGTCAGCCCCAGCATTTT. It is translated as CASSPDYRVGQPQHF.

This clonotype was found many times. This chain links TRBV6-1 with TRBJ1-1, with unresolved D. This CDR3 contains 13 residues. The germline V gene encodes CDR1 MNHNS and CDR2 SASEGT. With 2 bases removed from V and 1 base from J, the gap between germline ends came to 5 bases. The CDR3 sequence: CASSEYGNTEAFF. The CDR3 DNA reads TGTGCCAGCAGTGAATACGGGAACACTGAAGCTTTCTTT.

CDR3 amino acids: CASSIGTSFSYEQYF. The DNA of the CDR3 is TGTGCCAGCAGTATAGGGACGTCCTTCTCCTACGAGCAGTACTTC. The chain is built from TRBV12-3 or TRBV12-4 and TRBJ2-7; either TRBD1 or TRBD2 may fit D (5 bases each). The CDR3 loop spans 15 amino acids. Trimming cost V 5 bases and J 0 bases, with 14 bases left between them.

There are many counts of this clonotype. This sequence joins TRBV27 and TRBJ1-1; no reliable D call. The V end was cut by 7 bases, the J end by 0 bases, with 9 bases between. This CDR3 is 13 amino acids long. From germline, CDR1 is MNHEY and CDR2 SMNVEV (reference sequence). CDR3 sequence (DNA): TGTGCCAGCACCGGTAACCTGAACACTGAAGCTTTCTTT. The encoded protein is CASTGNLNTEAFF.

This clonotype was seen more than once but under ten times. The rearrangement joins TRBV11-2 to TRBJ1-1, with D uncertain. This CDR3 is built from 11 residues. V was cut by 2 bases and J by 11 bases, with 9 bases left in between. The germline gives CDR1 SGHAT, CDR2 FQNNGV. The chain's CDR3 is CASSLTERAFF. DNA of the CDR3: TGTGCCAGCAGCTTAACCGAAAGGGCTTTCTTT.

This clonotype was seen repeatedly, ten times or more. The chain is built from TRBV10-3 and TRBJ2-7; 9 nucleotides align to TRBD2. CDR1 and CDR2 from the germline V gene are ENHRY and SYGVKD. The CDR3 is 17 residues long. J was trimmed by 2 bases and V by 0 bases; bases with no gene match: 8. The CDR3 DNA sequence: TGTGCCATCAGTGAGTCCGCTAGCGGGGTCGGCCCCTACGAGCAGTACTTC. This translates into CAISESASGVGPYEQYF.